The rows below give T cell receptor beta chains drawn from one sample of a study of shared clonotypes between healthy human individuals. Generated by immunoSEQ multiplex PCR, the TCRdb table keeps only in-frame clones and is missing some. The data contain about 2.3 million clones, 93% of them singletons. The sample taken for sequencing was naive CD4+ T cells from PBMCs. The receptors come from a man aged 18 to 35 in good health. Some clones in this sample may be carry-over from other donors' samples. Both conserved end residues are part of each CDR3. A D gene is named only where the DNA matches it firmly. Not every row has a clone size; where given, it reads once, few, many or a size class.

D,V,J,size,DNA,CDR3
TRBD2,TRBV5-1,TRBJ2-3,.,TGCGCCAGCAGCCTCAGCGGGAGTTTGGATACGCAGTATTTT,CASSLSGSLDTQYF
TRBD2,TRBV10-2,TRBJ2-3,.,TGCGCCAGCAACGATTGGCGGGAGGCAGATACGCAGTATTTT,CASNDWREADTQYF
.,TRBV19,TRBJ2-1,.,TGTGCCAGTAGCCCAACGGGGGAAAGGAGGGGCAATGAGCAGTTCTTC,CASSPTGERRGNEQFF
TRBD1,TRBV19,TRBJ1-2,.,TGTGCCAGTAGTAGGGGACAGCTCCAACGCAACTATGGCTACACCTTC,CASSRGQLQRNYGYTF
TRBD1,TRBV11-2,TRBJ1-4,.,TGTGCCAGCAGCCTTGGATTTGGGACAGGGGGGGAAAAACTGTTTTTT,CASSLGFGTGGEKLFF
.,TRBV18,TRBJ2-1,.,TGTGCCAGCTCACCGGCTGACAATGAGCAGTTCTTC,CASSPADNEQFF
.,TRBV6-5,TRBJ1-1,.,TGTGCCAGCAGTTACGATTGGGGAGGGGACACTGAAGCTTTCTTT,CASSYDWGGDTEAFF
.,TRBV27,TRBJ2-3,.,TGTGCCAGCAGTTACAGGAGGGCTAGCACAGATACGCAGTATTTT,CASSYRRASTDTQYF
.,TRBV7-3,TRBJ2-1,.,TGTGCCAGCAGCTTATTGGCGAGGGTCCAGGGGTTCTACAATGAGCAGTTCTTC,CASSLLARVQGFYNEQFF
TRBD2,TRBV6-6,TRBJ2-1,.,TGTGCCAGCAGTGGGACTAGCGGGAGACTGAATGAGCAGTTCTTC,CASSGTSGRLNEQFF
TRBD1,TRBV29-1,TRBJ2-1,.,TGCAGCGTCGCGGGACAGGGGGTAGGTAATGAGCAGTTCTTC,CSVAGQGVGNEQFF
.,TRBV5-1,TRBJ2-7,.,TGCGCCAGCAGCCGGGGAGACTCCTACGAGCAGTACTTC,CASSRGDSYEQYF
TRBD2,TRBV7-2,TRBJ2-5,.,TGTGCCAGCAGCTTAGGAGGGAGGGCCGGAGAGACCCAGTACTTC,CASSLGGRAGETQYF
.,TRBV10-1,TRBJ2-3,.,TGCGCCAGCAGCGAACACTTAGCCCCTGGCACAGATACGCAGTATTTT,CASSEHLAPGTDTQYF
.,TRBV27,TRBJ2-4,.,TGTGCCAGCAGTTTGCGAGGGAGTGGAAACATTCAGTACTTC,CASSLRGSGNIQYF
.,TRBV7-3,TRBJ1-1,.,TGTGCCAGCAGCTTAACAGGACAGCTGAACACTGAAGCTTTCTTT,CASSLTGQLNTEAFF
.,TRBV25-1,TRBJ1-2,.,TGTGCCAGCAGACCTACCACCGGGACGGCCTATGGCTACACCTTC,CASRPTTGTAYGYTF
TRBD2,TRBV11-2,TRBJ2-1,.,TGTGCCAGCAGCTTAACTACCGGGACTAGCGGTCTACATGAGCAGTTCTTC,CASSLTTGTSGLHEQFF
.,TRBV18,TRBJ1-2,once,TGTGCCAGCTCACCCGCCGTGGCAGGGCTCTATGGCTACACCTTC,CASSPAVAGLYGYTF
TRBD2,TRBV28,TRBJ2-7,.,TGTGCCAGCAGCTGGGGCCCGGGACTAGGTCTTTACGAGCAGTACTTC,CASSWGPGLGLYEQYF
.,TRBV15,TRBJ2-6,once,TGTGCCACCAGCAGCCAACATCCGCGCTCTGGGGCCAACGTCCTGACTTTC,CATSSQHPRSGANVLTF
.,TRBV28,TRBJ1-2,.,TGTGCCAGCAGCCTCACAGGGAGAGAGGGCTACACCTTC,CASSLTGREGYTF
TRBD2,TRBV9,TRBJ2-2,.,TGTGCCAGCAACCCTAGCGGGAGCCCCGGGGAGCTGTTTTTT,CASNPSGSPGELFF
TRBD1,TRBV7-3,TRBJ2-6,.,TGTGCCAGCAGCAGACATCCGGGACAGGGATACTCTGGGGCCAACGTCCTGACTTTC,CASSRHPGQGYSGANVLTF
.,TRBV30,TRBJ2-4,.,TGTGCCTGGAGTCACACTGCGACCGGAAGTTTGGAAGCCAAAAACATTCAGTACTTC,CAWSHTATGSLEAKNIQYF
.,TRBV14,TRBJ2-2,once,TGTGCCAGCAGCCCACACTGGGGTTCCACCGGGGAGCTGTTTTTT,CASSPHWGSTGELFF
.,TRBV28,TRBJ2-1,.,TGTGCCAGCAGTTTATTTCGGGGCTACAATGAGCAGTTCTTC,CASSLFRGYNEQFF